The clone carrying this TCR beta chain showed up just once. No antigen is known for it. The data were obtained in a study of blood T cells in healthy people across ages. Study-level findings and limits: A strong correlation was seen between TCR beta diversity and naive T cell percentage. Age advanced and TCR beta diversity per million T cells fell, roughly linearly.

With a J-beta primer mix and a sample-barcoded 5' primer, a second PCR ran about 7 to 12 cycles. TCRdb re-called the 5' RACE reads with MiXCR, one entry per CDR3 protein. The table records about 1.4 million distinct CDR3 sequences, approximately 60% of them present only once. Trimming took 3 bases from V and 3 from J; bases not matched to a gene: 7. Germline V lookup: CDR1 LNHNV, CDR2 YYDKDF (reference sequence). This CDR3 has 15 amino acids. The study recruited healthy Caucasian donors from Russia who were aged about 6 to 100. V and J are TRBV15 and TRBJ2-7; 8 bases line up with TRBD1. This clonotype originated in a young man in good health. The source material was blood. CDR3 DNA: TGTGCCACCAGCAGTCCCGGGACAGGAGTCTACGAGCAGTACTTC. Translating it yields CATSSPGTGVYEQYF.